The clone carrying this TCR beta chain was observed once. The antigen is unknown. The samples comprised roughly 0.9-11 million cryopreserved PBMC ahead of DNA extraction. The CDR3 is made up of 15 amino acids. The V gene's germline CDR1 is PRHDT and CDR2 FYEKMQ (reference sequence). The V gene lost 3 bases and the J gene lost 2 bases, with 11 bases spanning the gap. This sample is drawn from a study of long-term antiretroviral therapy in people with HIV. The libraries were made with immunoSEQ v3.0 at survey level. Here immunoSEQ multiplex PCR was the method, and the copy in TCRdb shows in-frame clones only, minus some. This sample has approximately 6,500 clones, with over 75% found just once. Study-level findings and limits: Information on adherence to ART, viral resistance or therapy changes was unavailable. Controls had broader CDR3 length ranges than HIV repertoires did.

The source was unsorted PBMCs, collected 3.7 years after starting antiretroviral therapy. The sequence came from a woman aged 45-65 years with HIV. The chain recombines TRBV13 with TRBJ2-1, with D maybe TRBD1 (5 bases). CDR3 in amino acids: CASSFGRATYNEQFF. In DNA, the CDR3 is TGTGCCAGCAGCTTCGGCAGGGCAACCTACAATGAGCAGTTCTTC.